The source of this T cell receptor beta chain is a study of PD-L1 blockade in urothelial cancer. Overall study context: About 85% of the 29 patients were males with bladder-origin urothelial cancer. Patients' prior chemotherapy regimens numbered 0 to 3. The median T cell count in blood samples was some 150,000.

This table comes from immunoSEQ multiplex PCR, and its TCRdb copy is limited to in-frame clones, with some not included. The table records some 120,000 clones, around 89% of them present only once. Findings and caveats of the study: At 3 weeks on treatment, tumor-associated clones expanded more with durable benefit.

The CDR3 spans 14 residues. Germline-derived CDR1 and CDR2 are SNHLY and FYNNEI. Deletions cut 7 bases from V and 3 bases from J, with 14 bases between. Time point in this sample: peripheral blood 6 weeks after treatment start. Concerning this clone: The antigen is unknown.

The V and J genes are TRBV2 and TRBJ2-3; TRBD2 is a possible D gene (6 bases). The receptor was derived from a man aged 55 to 70 with urothelial cancer. This sample comprised PBMCs, obtained around atezolizumab (anti-PD-L1) treatment. DNA of the CDR3: TGTGCCAGCATGTCGGGAGTAAGGACAGATACGCAGTATTTT. This gives the protein CASMSGVRTDTQYF.